This is a list of T cell receptor beta chains from one sample in a study of cytomegalovirus exposure and HLA in healthy donors. This table comes from immunoSEQ multiplex PCR, and its TCRdb copy is limited to in-frame clones, with some not included. The data show fewer than 200,000 clones, around 69% seen once. Sequencing used PBMCs. All receptors come from a man aged 60-69 years in good health and CMV-seronegative. Each CDR3 is given with its conserved first and last residue. A D gene is named only where the DNA matches it firmly. Clone size is stated in some rows and not others, as once, few, many or a class when expanded.

v_gene: TRBV5-6
j_gene: TRBJ1-1
d_gene: .
len: 15
abundance: .
CDR3aa: CASSALRRAITESFF
CDR3nt: TGTGCCAGCAGCGCCCTCCGGAGGGCAATCACTGAATCTTTCTTT

v_gene: TRBV2
j_gene: TRBJ1-1
d_gene: .
len: 13
abundance: few
CDR3aa: CASRGGEHTEAFF
CDR3nt: TGTGCCAGCAGGGGGGGGGAGCACACTGAAGCTTTCTTT

v_gene: TRBV4-3
j_gene: TRBJ1-4
d_gene: TRBD1
len: 15
abundance: .
CDR3aa: CASSPLGQGNEKLFF
CDR3nt: TGCGCCAGCAGCCCCCTAGGACAGGGTAATGAAAAACTGTTTTTT

v_gene: TRBV7-9
j_gene: TRBJ2-3
d_gene: TRBD2
len: 15
abundance: once
CDR3aa: CASSSRGLATDTQYF
CDR3nt: TGTGCCAGCAGCTCCCGGGGACTAGCCACAGATACGCAGTATTTT

v_gene: TRBV4-3
j_gene: TRBJ2-1
d_gene: TRBD2
len: 15
abundance: .
CDR3aa: CASSPTSGGYNEQFF
CDR3nt: TGCGCCAGCAGCCCAACTAGCGGAGGTTACAATGAGCAGTTCTTC

v_gene: TRBV9
j_gene: TRBJ2-7
d_gene: TRBD2
len: 18
abundance: .
CDR3aa: CASSVSGLAGSHPTEQYF
CDR3nt: TGTGCCAGCAGCGTTTCGGGACTAGCGGGATCCCACCCTACGGAGCAGTACTTC

v_gene: TRBV28
j_gene: TRBJ2-7
d_gene: .
len: 14
abundance: .
CDR3aa: CASSSDGLSYEQYF
CDR3nt: TGTGCCAGCAGTTCCGACGGGTTATCCTACGAGCAGTACTTC

v_gene: TRBV27
j_gene: TRBJ2-7
d_gene: TRBD2
len: 19
abundance: .
CDR3aa: CASSLYGGLAGDHAYEQYF
CDR3nt: TGTGCCAGCAGTTTATACGGCGGACTAGCGGGCGACCACGCCTACGAGCAGTACTTC

v_gene: TRBV27
j_gene: TRBJ2-5
d_gene: TRBD2
len: 16
abundance: .
CDR3aa: CASRSLTSGNRETQYF
CDR3nt: TGTGCCAGCAGATCACTTACTAGCGGGAATCGGGAGACCCAGTACTTC

v_gene: TRBV29-1
j_gene: TRBJ2-1
d_gene: TRBD1
len: 14
abundance: .
CDR3aa: CSVYTGTGGNEQFF
CDR3nt: TGCAGCGTTTATACCGGGACAGGGGGCAATGAGCAGTTCTTC

v_gene: TRBV29-1
j_gene: TRBJ1-5
d_gene: .
len: 13
abundance: .
CDR3aa: CSVGLLGNQPQHF
CDR3nt: TGCAGCGTTGGGCTCCTGGGCAATCAGCCCCAGCATTTT

v_gene: TRBV29-1
j_gene: TRBJ1-1
d_gene: TRBD1
len: 14
abundance: few
CDR3aa: CSVEDRAGRTEAFF
CDR3nt: TGCAGCGTGGAAGACAGGGCCGGTCGGACTGAAGCTTTCTTT

v_gene: TRBV27
j_gene: TRBJ2-3
d_gene: TRBD1
len: 17
abundance: .
CDR3aa: CASSRSRQGIFTDTQYF
CDR3nt: TGTGCCAGCAGTCGATCCCGACAGGGGATCTTTACAGATACGCAGTATTTT

v_gene: TRBV11-3
j_gene: TRBJ2-6
d_gene: .
len: 17
abundance: .
CDR3aa: CASSLEGGSSGANVLTF
CDR3nt: TGTGCCAGCAGCTTAGAGGGAGGAAGCTCTGGGGCCAACGTCCTGACTTTC

v_gene: TRBV18
j_gene: TRBJ2-2
d_gene: .
len: 15
abundance: .
CDR3aa: CASSPGDIDTGELFF
CDR3nt: TGTGCCAGCTCACCAGGGGACATCGACACCGGGGAGCTGTTTTTT

v_gene: TRBV7-2
j_gene: TRBJ1-2
d_gene: .
len: 14
abundance: .
CDR3aa: CASSLTGPYYGYTF
CDR3nt: TGTGCCAGCAGCCTCACAGGGCCTTACTATGGCTACACCTTC

v_gene: TRBV5-1
j_gene: TRBJ2-7
d_gene: TRBD2
len: 15
abundance: once
CDR3aa: CASSLTTSGIYEQYF
CDR3nt: TGCGCCAGCAGCTTGACCACTAGCGGGATATACGAGCAGTACTTC

v_gene: TRBV7-9
j_gene: TRBJ1-1
d_gene: TRBD1
len: 14
abundance: .
CDR3aa: CASLMGDRNTEAFF
CDR3nt: TGTGCCAGCCTAATGGGGGACAGAAACACTGAAGCTTTCTTT

v_gene: TRBV27
j_gene: TRBJ2-7
d_gene: TRBD2
len: 13
abundance: .
CDR3aa: CASSLAGPYEQYF
CDR3nt: TGTGCCAGCAGTCTAGCGGGACCCTACGAGCAGTACTTC

v_gene: TRBV6-5
j_gene: TRBJ2-1
d_gene: .
len: 15
abundance: .
CDR3aa: CASSPLGGGNNEQFF
CDR3nt: TGTGCCAGCAGTCCTCTGGGAGGGGGGAACAATGAGCAGTTCTTC

v_gene: TRBV7-9
j_gene: TRBJ2-3
d_gene: TRBD2
len: 16
abundance: .
CDR3aa: CASSPRGGAPTDTQYF
CDR3nt: TGTGCCAGCAGCCCCCGGGGAGGGGCACCCACAGATACGCAGTATTTT

v_gene: TRBV28
j_gene: TRBJ2-1
d_gene: TRBD2
len: 17
abundance: few
CDR3aa: CASSSTSGGAYLNEQFF
CDR3nt: TGTGCCAGCAGCTCAACTAGCGGGGGGGCCTATTTAAATGAGCAGTTCTTC

v_gene: TRBV28
j_gene: TRBJ2-7
d_gene: TRBD1
len: 15
abundance: few
CDR3aa: CASSSPMDRSYEQYF
CDR3nt: TGTGCCAGCAGTTCACCCATGGACAGGTCCTACGAGCAGTACTTC

v_gene: TRBV9
j_gene: TRBJ2-7
d_gene: .
len: 15
abundance: once
CDR3aa: CASSERPGQSYEQYF
CDR3nt: TGTGCCAGCAGCGAAAGACCTGGACAGTCCTACGAGCAGTACTTC

v_gene: TRBV9
j_gene: TRBJ1-1
d_gene: .
len: 13
abundance: .
CDR3aa: CASSPPGGTEAFF
CDR3nt: TGTGCCAGCAGCCCCCCGGGTGGCACTGAAGCTTTCTTT

v_gene: TRBV6-4
j_gene: TRBJ2-5
d_gene: .
len: 13
abundance: few
CDR3aa: CASSKWGRETQYF
CDR3nt: TGTGCCAGCAGTAAATGGGGGCGAGAGACCCAGTACTTC

v_gene: TRBV5-8
j_gene: TRBJ2-7
d_gene: TRBD2
len: 17
abundance: .
CDR3aa: CASSFFRGAGTLYEQYF
CDR3nt: TGTGCCAGCAGCTTCTTTCGGGGAGCGGGAACCCTCTACGAGCAGTACTTC

v_gene: TRBV5-4
j_gene: TRBJ2-5
d_gene: TRBD2
len: 16
abundance: .
CDR3aa: CASRPELAGYRETQYF
CDR3nt: TGTGCCAGCAGACCGGAACTAGCGGGATATAGGGAGACCCAGTACTTC

v_gene: TRBV11-2
j_gene: TRBJ1-2
d_gene: TRBD1
len: 18
abundance: .
CDR3aa: CASSHSPSTGALIGGYTF
CDR3nt: TGTGCCAGCAGCCACAGCCCTTCGACAGGGGCTCTAATAGGTGGCTACACCTTC

v_gene: TRBV11-3
j_gene: TRBJ1-3
d_gene: TRBD1
len: 13
abundance: once
CDR3aa: CASSGDRGNTIYF
CDR3nt: TGTGCCAGCAGCGGGGACAGGGGAAACACCATATATTTT

v_gene: TRBV29-1
j_gene: TRBJ2-1
d_gene: TRBD2
len: 12
abundance: few
CDR3aa: CSGGTSGNEQFF
CDR3nt: TGCAGCGGGGGGACTAGCGGCAATGAGCAGTTCTTC

v_gene: TRBV5-4
j_gene: TRBJ2-5
d_gene: .
len: 13
abundance: .
CDR3aa: CASSSERGETQYF
CDR3nt: TGTGCCAGCAGCTCCGAGCGAGGAGAGACCCAGTACTTC

v_gene: TRBV2
j_gene: TRBJ1-4
d_gene: .
len: 15
abundance: .
CDR3aa: CASRSPGEGDEKLFF
CDR3nt: TGTGCCAGCAGGAGCCCGGGGGAAGGAGATGAAAAACTGTTTTTT

v_gene: TRBV5-1
j_gene: TRBJ1-2
d_gene: TRBD1
len: 16
abundance: .
CDR3aa: CASRREPGQYFYGYTF
CDR3nt: TGCGCCAGCAGACGGGAACCGGGACAGTACTTCTATGGCTACACCTTC

v_gene: TRBV5-4
j_gene: TRBJ2-7
d_gene: .
len: 14
abundance: .
CDR3aa: CATGVGPRSYEQYF
CDR3nt: TGTGCCACCGGGGTCGGACCACGTTCCTACGAGCAGTACTTC

v_gene: TRBV5-1
j_gene: TRBJ2-7
d_gene: TRBD1
len: 14
abundance: few
CDR3aa: CASSPGTGLYEQYF
CDR3nt: TGCGCCAGCAGTCCCGGGACAGGCCTCTACGAGCAGTACTTC

v_gene: TRBV7-2
j_gene: TRBJ2-7
d_gene: TRBD1
len: 14
abundance: .
CDR3aa: CASSPGQGAYEQYF
CDR3nt: TGTGCCAGCAGCCCGGGACAGGGGGCCTACGAGCAGTACTTC

v_gene: TRBV7-9
j_gene: TRBJ2-7
d_gene: .
len: 13
abundance: .
CDR3aa: CASSLVPIYEQYF
CDR3nt: TGTGCCAGCAGCTTAGTGCCTATTTACGAGCAGTACTTC